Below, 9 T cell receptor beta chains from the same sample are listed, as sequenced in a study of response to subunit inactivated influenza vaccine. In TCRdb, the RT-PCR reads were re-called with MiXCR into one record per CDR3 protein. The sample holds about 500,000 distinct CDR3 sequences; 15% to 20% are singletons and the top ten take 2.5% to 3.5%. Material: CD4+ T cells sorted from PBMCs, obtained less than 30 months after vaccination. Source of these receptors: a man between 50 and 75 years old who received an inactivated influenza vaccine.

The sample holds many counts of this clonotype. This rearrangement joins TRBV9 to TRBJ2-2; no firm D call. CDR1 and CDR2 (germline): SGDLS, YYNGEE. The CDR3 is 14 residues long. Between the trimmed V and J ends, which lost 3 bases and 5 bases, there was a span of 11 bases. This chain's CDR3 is CASSAHLGTGELFF. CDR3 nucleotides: TGTGCCAGCAGCGCCCACCTCGGGACCGGGGAGCTGTTTTTT.

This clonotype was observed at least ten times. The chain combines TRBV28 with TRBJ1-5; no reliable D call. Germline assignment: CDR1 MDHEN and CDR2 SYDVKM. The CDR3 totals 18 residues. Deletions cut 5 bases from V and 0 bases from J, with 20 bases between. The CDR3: CASSQSMGLGSSNQPQHF. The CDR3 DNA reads TGTGCCAGCAGTCAGTCTATGGGCCTAGGGAGTAGCAATCAGCCCCAGCATTTT.

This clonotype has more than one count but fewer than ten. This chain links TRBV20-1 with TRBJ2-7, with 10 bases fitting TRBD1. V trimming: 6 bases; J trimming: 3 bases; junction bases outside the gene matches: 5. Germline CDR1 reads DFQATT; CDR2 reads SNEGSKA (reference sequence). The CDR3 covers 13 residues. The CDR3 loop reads CSATGTGVYEQYF. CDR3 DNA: TGCAGTGCAACCGGGACAGGGGTCTACGAGCAGTACTTC.

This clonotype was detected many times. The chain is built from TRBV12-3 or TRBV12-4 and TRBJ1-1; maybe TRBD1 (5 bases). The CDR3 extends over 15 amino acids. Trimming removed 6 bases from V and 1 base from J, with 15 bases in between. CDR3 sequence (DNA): TGTGCCAGCAGCCCCGACGGACACGCGAACACTGAAGCTTTCTTT. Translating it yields CASSPDGHANTEAFF.

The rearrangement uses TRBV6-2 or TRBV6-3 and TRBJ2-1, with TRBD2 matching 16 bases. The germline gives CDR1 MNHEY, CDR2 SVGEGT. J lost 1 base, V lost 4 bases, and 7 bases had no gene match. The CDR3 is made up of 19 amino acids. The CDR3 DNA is TGTGCCAGCAGTTTCCCCGGGACTAGCGGGGGGGGATCCTACAATGAGCAGTTCTTC. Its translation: CASSFPGTSGGGSYNEQFF.

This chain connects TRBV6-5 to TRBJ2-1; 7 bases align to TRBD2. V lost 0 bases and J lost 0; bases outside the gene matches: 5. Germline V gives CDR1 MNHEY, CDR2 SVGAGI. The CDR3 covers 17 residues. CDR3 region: CASSYSIGRASYNEQFF. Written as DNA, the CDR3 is TGTGCCAGCAGTTACTCGATTGGGAGGGCCTCCTACAATGAGCAGTTCTTC.

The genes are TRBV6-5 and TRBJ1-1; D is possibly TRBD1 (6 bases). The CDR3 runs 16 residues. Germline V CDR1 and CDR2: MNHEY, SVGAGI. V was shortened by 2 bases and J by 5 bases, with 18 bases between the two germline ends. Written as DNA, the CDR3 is TGTGCCAGCAGTTACGGGGACCCGGGGACAAGGACTGAAGCTTTCTTT. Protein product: CASSYGDPGTRTEAFF.

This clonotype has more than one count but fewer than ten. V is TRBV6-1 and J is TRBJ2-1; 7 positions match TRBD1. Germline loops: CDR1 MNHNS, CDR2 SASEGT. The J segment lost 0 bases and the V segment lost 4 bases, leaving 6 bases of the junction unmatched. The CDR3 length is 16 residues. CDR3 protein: CASSGPWDSSYNEQFF. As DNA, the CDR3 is TGTGCCAGCAGTGGCCCTTGGGACAGCTCCTACAATGAGCAGTTCTTC.

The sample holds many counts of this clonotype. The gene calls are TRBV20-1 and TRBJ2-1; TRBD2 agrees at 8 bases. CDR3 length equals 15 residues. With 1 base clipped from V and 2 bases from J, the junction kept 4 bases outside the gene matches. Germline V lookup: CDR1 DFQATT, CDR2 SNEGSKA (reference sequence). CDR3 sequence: CSARVGRGAYNEQFF. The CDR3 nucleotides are TGCAGTGCTAGAGTTGGGCGGGGGGCCTACAATGAGCAGTTCTTC.